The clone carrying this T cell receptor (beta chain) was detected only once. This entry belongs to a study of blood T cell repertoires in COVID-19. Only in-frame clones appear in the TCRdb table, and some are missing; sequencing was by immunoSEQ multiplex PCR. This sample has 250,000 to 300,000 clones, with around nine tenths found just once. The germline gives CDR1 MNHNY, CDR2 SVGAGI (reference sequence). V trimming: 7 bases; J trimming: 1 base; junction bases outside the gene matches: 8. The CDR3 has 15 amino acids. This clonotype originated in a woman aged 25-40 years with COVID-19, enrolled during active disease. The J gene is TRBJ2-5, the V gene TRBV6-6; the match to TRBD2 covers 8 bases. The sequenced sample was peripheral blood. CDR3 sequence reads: CASIDIRGGQETQYF. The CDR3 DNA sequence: TGTGCCAGCATCGATATTCGGGGGGGCCAAGAGACCCAGTACTTC.